This T cell receptor beta chain was sequenced for a study of cytomegalovirus exposure and HLA in healthy donors. Study details: A subsequent analysis stated that the 100 to 150 validation repertoires were run on the same platform as the approximately 660 first-cohort repertoires.

V was clipped by 5 bases and J by 6 bases; unmatched bases: 15. This CDR3 is 17 amino acids long. From germline, CDR1 is SGHTA and CDR2 FQGNSA. A word on this clone: What it binds is unknown.

Notes on the study in general: Generally TCR sequences proved uncommon, though certain public TCRs appeared in numerous donors.

The repertoire was sequenced with immunoSEQ multiplex PCR; TCRdb's copy has only in-frame clones and lacks some. This table holds approximately 120,000 clones, 89% found once. This TCR came from a woman aged 18-30 years in good health and CMV-seronegative. The chain has TRBV7-2 and TRBJ2-3; 9 bases line up with TRBD2. The material sequenced was PBMCs. The CDR3 loop reads CASSQRSGRIARDTQYF. For the CDR3, the DNA is TGTGCCAGCAGCCAAAGGAGCGGGAGGATTGCGCGCGATACGCAGTATTTT.